Following are 18 T cell receptor beta chains from one sample sequenced in a study of T cells after yellow fever vaccination. TCRdb ran MiXCR on the 5' RACE reads and lists one entry per CDR3 protein. The data contain around 320,000 distinct CDR3 sequences, roughly 8.7% of them seen just once; the ten biggest clones take up about 3%. This specimen consisted of CD4+ T cells sorted from PBMCs, obtained 5 days after the yellow fever booster vaccination. Receptor source: a man younger than 30 who received the YFV17D yellow fever vaccine.

In its sample, this clonotype was seen many times. This rearrangement joins TRBV3-1 to TRBJ1-5; a possible D gene is TRBD1 (5 bases). Trimming removed 8 bases at V and 1 base at J, with 6 bases between. The CDR3 has 12 residues. The germline V gene encodes CDR1 LGHDT and CDR2 YNNKEL (reference sequence). CDR3 protein: CASGASNQPQHF. In nucleotides, the CDR3 is TGTGCCAGCGGGGCCAGCAATCAGCCCCAGCATTTT.

The CDR3 loop reads CASSLFRGRTGELFF. The CDR3 DNA sequence: TGTGCCAGCAGCTTATTCAGGGGGCGGACCGGGGAGCTGTTTTTT. This sequence joins TRBV7-2 and TRBJ2-2; 8 bases map to TRBD1. This CDR3 spans 15 amino acids. Germline-derived CDR1 and CDR2 are SGHTA and FQGNSA. The ends lost 2 bases at V and 5 bases at J; junction bases unmatched: 4.

This clonotype was observed a handful of times. This sequence joins TRBV20-1 and TRBJ1-1, with a possible D match to TRBD1 (6 bases). The V gene's germline CDR1 is DFQATT and CDR2 SNEGSKA (reference sequence). CDR3 length: 16 residues. V was clipped by 2 bases and J by 7 bases, with 23 bases between them. The CDR3: CSARRVTGTRENEAFF. The CDR3 DNA follows: TGCAGTGCTAGAAGGGTTACCGGGACAAGGGAGAATGAAGCTTTCTTT.

The J gene is TRBJ1-1, the V gene TRBV5-4, with D maybe TRBD1 (5 bases). The CDR3 is 11 amino acids. Germline CDR1 SGHNT, CDR2 YYREEE (reference sequence). Trimming took 6 bases from V and 6 from J, leaving 9 bases between them. The CDR3 loop reads CASTGGAEAFF. As DNA, the CDR3 is TGTGCCAGCACCGGGGGGGCTGAAGCTTTCTTT.

V gene TRBV6-6 combines with J gene TRBJ2-7, with D tentatively TRBD2 (6 bases). The CDR3 has 17 residues. V lost 4 bases to trimming and J lost 5 bases, with 24 bases between them. Germline V gene data show CDR1 as MNHNY and CDR2 as SVGAGI (reference sequence). CDR3: CASSSTIGGSDFDEQYF. The CDR3 DNA reads as TGTGCCAGCAGTTCCACGATTGGGGGGTCCGATTTCGACGAGCAGTACTTC.

The V gene is TRBV11-2, the J gene TRBJ1-6; D is perhaps TRBD1 (6 bases). Germline CDR1 SGHAT, CDR2 FQNNGV. The V end lost 3 bases, the J end lost 9 bases, and 9 bases lay between the germline ends. This CDR3 comprises 13 residues. CDR3 nucleotides: TGTGCCAGCAGCTTTGGACAGAGTTCACCCCTCCACTTT. This translates into CASSFGQSSPLHF.

This clonotype came up many times. The chain employs TRBV9 and TRBJ2-1; 7 nucleotides match TRBD2. Germline loops: CDR1 SGDLS, CDR2 YYNGEE. This CDR3 spans 16 amino acids. V lost 4 bases and J lost 3; bases outside the gene matches: 10. CDR3 sequence: CASSPSGVAGYNEQFF. The CDR3 nucleotides read TGTGCCAGCAGCCCCTCCGGGGTAGCGGGCTACAATGAGCAGTTCTTC.

The CDR3 protein is CASSLGRRGYAETQYF. In DNA, the CDR3 is TGTGCCAGCAGCTTAGGACGGCGGGGATACGCAGAGACCCAGTACTTC. V usage is TRBV11-3 and J usage is TRBJ2-5; tentative D call: TRBD2 (6 bases). The V and J ends lost 1 base and 4 bases respectively, with 16 bases between them. CDR1 SGHNT and CDR2 YENEEA come from the germline V gene. The length of the CDR3 is 16 residues.

V and J are TRBV5-6 and TRBJ2-1, with D unclear. Germline V gene lookup returns CDR1 SGHDT and CDR2 YYEEEE. CDR3 size: 15 residues. Trimming shortened V by 1 base and J by 8 bases, and 16 bases separated the two germline ends. DNA for the CDR3: TGTGCCAGCAGCTTGCAAGGGCCGGCTAGGGATGAGCAGTTCTTC. Protein product: CASSLQGPARDEQFF.

This clonotype has a handful of counts. The rearrangement links TRBV24-1 to TRBJ2-7; D unclear. Germline V lookup: CDR1 KGHDR, CDR2 SFDVKD. Between the trimmed V and J ends, which lost 6 bases and 5 bases, there was a span of 4 bases. The CDR3 covers 10 residues. The CDR3 is CATSPDEQYV. In DNA, the CDR3 is TGTGCCACCAGTCCTGACGAGCAGTACGTC.

This clonotype was counted only a few times. This sequence joins TRBV21-1 and TRBJ2-1; TRBD1 is the table's D call, not checked against the DNA. TRBV21-1 is an annotated pseudogene. CDR3 length: 17 amino acids. Here the CDR3 reads CASSKAEGAAYYNEQFF. For the CDR3, the DNA is TGTGCCAGCAGCAAAGCCGAGGGGGCGGCTTACTACAATGAGCAGTTCTTC.

Only a few counts were recorded for this clonotype. The CDR3 nucleotides are TGCGCCAGCGACTTAGGCGGAGGGGAGCTGTTTTTT. This gives the protein CASDLGGGELFF. The genes are TRBV5-1 and TRBJ2-2; no firm D call. The germline gives CDR1 SGHRS, CDR2 YFSETQ. The V end was cut by 7 bases, the J end by 8 bases, with 12 bases between. The CDR3 spans 12 residues. Variable domain in full (rest from reference TRBV5-1 and TRBJ2-2): KAGVTQTPRYLIKTRGQQVTLSCSPISGHRSVSWYQQTPGQGLQFLFEYFSETQRNKGNFPGRFSGRQFSNSRSEMNVSTLELGDSALYLCASDLGGGELFFGEGSRLTVL.

V and J are TRBV27 and TRBJ1-2, with a tentative D call TRBD1 (6 bases). The CDR3 loop spans 14 amino acids. V was cut by 6 bases and J by 2 bases, with 13 bases left in between. Germline V gives CDR1 MNHEY, CDR2 SMNVEV (reference sequence). CDR3 in amino acids: CASSPLDRNYGYTF. CDR3 nucleotides: TGTGCCAGCAGCCCCCTCGACAGGAACTATGGCTACACCTTC.

Many counts were recorded for this clonotype. The chain combines TRBV25-1 with TRBJ2-1; 7 bases are a match to TRBD1. Looked up from germline, CDR1 is MGHDK and CDR2 is SYGVNS. CDR3 length: 18 amino acids. After removal of 8 bases from V and 8 bases from J, the junction contained 24 bases not matched to a gene. The DNA of the CDR3 is TGTGCCAGCTCCGAAGGCCCCCGGACAGGTAGACTCATAGATGAGCAGTTCTTC. Translated: CASSEGPRTGRLIDEQFF.

This clonotype has a handful of counts. The chain is built from TRBV7-2 and TRBJ1-3; TRBD1 aligns across 9 bases. After removal of 5 bases from V and 4 bases from J, the junction contained 9 bases not matched to a gene. Looked up from germline, CDR1 is SGHTA and CDR2 is FQGNSA. CDR3 size: 16 residues. The CDR3 here is CASSPGSGTGGNTIYF. CDR3 sequence (DNA): TGTGCCAGCAGCCCGGGCTCCGGGACAGGGGGAAACACCATATATTTT.

V and J are TRBV25-1 and TRBJ2-5; tentative D call: TRBD2 (6 bases). The CDR3 sequence is 15 residues long. Germline V gene data show CDR1 as MGHDK and CDR2 as SYGVNS. V was pared by 1 base and J by 5 bases, with 14 bases between. The CDR3 region is CASSEWRGRWETQYF. The DNA of the CDR3 is TGTGCCAGCAGTGAATGGCGGGGTCGTTGGGAGACCCAGTACTTC.

This clonotype was counted at least ten times. The CDR3 nucleotides are TGTGCCAGCAGTAAAACAGGGTGGGGTAACATTCAGTACTTC. This gives the protein CASSKTGWGNIQYF. The rearrangement links TRBV28 to TRBJ2-4; tentatively, D is TRBD1 (6 bases). The CDR3 runs 14 residues. Between the trimmed V and J ends, which lost 5 bases and 7 bases, there was a span of 15 bases. The germline V gene encodes CDR1 MDHEN and CDR2 SYDVKM.

This clonotype was seen a few times. V usage is TRBV28 and J usage is TRBJ1-4; D is perhaps TRBD1 (6 bases). CDR1 MDHEN and CDR2 SYDVKM come from the germline V gene. V was trimmed by 9 bases and J by 0 bases, leaving 14 bases between them. The CDR3 is 15 amino acids. CDR3 sequence reads: CASFGGGTTNEKLFF. Written as DNA, the CDR3 is TGTGCCAGTTTTGGGGGCGGGACAACTAATGAAAAACTGTTTTTT.